A selection of T cell receptor beta chains follows, all from one sample in a study of beta chain features in type 1 diabetes. Sequencing was performed with immunoSEQ multiplex PCR; in TCRdb, only in-frame clones are kept and a portion is missing. The top ten hold around 0.44% of the sample, which has around 340,000 clones, approximately 8% seen once. Sequenced material: central memory CD4+ T cells from blood. The receptor source for this set is a woman under 30 in good health. CDR3s include the opening cysteine and the closing phenylalanine or tryptophan.

v_call,j_call,cdr3_aa
TRBV5-4,TRBJ2-3,CASSQGLADTQYF
TRBV21-1,TRBJ2-5,CASSINKRERCETQYF
TRBV28,TRBJ1-5,CASASDGFNQPQHF
TRBV6-5,TRBJ1-1,CASNRFQDRGNLFF
TRBV27,TRBJ2-5,CASSLEDKAGGPETQYF
TRBV2,TRBJ1-5,CATNKRKDQPQHF
TRBV10-3,TRBJ1-1,CAIRRTVMNTEAFF
TRBV28,TRBJ2-7,CASMGSSYEQYF
TRBV27,TRBJ1-5,CASSSVRRSNQPQHF
TRBV2,TRBJ2-1,CASSGRDRVSGEQFF
TRBV5-4,TRBJ2-2,CASSSRLATNTGELFF
TRBV29-1,TRBJ2-7,CSVGGTGVHEQYF
TRBV5-4,TRBJ2-1,CASSPANYFNEQFF
TRBV5-4,TRBJ1-2,CASSPRGQNYGYTF
TRBV7-2,TRBJ2-2,CASSPTANTGELFF
TRBV5-1,TRBJ2-1,CASSLVGLAAYNEQFF
TRBV5-5,TRBJ2-5,CASSRGTGWETQYF
TRBV29-1,TRBJ2-1,CSVVSGRARGEQFF
TRBV6-1,TRBJ2-5,CASRFSSGAWETQYF
TRBV4-2,TRBJ1-5,CASSQDQGPNQPQHF
TRBV29-1,TRBJ2-3,CSVSTRQGMGTDTQYF
TRBV5-4,TRBJ2-2,CATSEGQGINTGELFF
TRBV5-1,TRBJ2-2,CASSRDIRTGELFF
TRBV27,TRBJ2-6,CASSLRGSGANVLTF
TRBV28,TRBJ2-7,CASSLSGGSAGSYEQYF
TRBV18,TRBJ1-1,CASSQNDGGGEAFF
TRBV10-3,TRBJ2-7,CATHSGEGPYEQYF
TRBV28,TRBJ1-1,CASSVTGARASGTNTEAFF
TRBV5-8,TRBJ2-1,CASSLVPFSWFF
TRBV7-9,TRBJ2-7,CASSLSRGLDEQYF
TRBV27,TRBJ2-1,CASSLESGRTLAEQFF
TRBV7-9,TRBJ1-3,CASSLDSGNTIYF
TRBV5-6,TRBJ2-1,CASSLLASGRAREQFF
TRBV6-1,TRBJ2-3,CASSSSLIADTQYF